Listed here are 12 T cell receptor beta chains from one sample, sequenced in a study of blood T cell repertoires in COVID-19. Measured with immunoSEQ multiplex PCR; TCRdb has only the in-frame clones, and not every one. The table shows some 330,000 clones, with roughly 88% occurring only once. The sequencing input was peripheral blood. The origin of the receptors is a woman in her forties or fifties with active or convalescent COVID-19.

CDR3 region: CASSLGTGGLGYTF. The DNA for the CDR3 is TGTGCCAGCAGCCTCGGGACAGGGGGTTTGGGCTACACCTTC. This sequence joins TRBV3-1 (or the pseudogene TRBV3-2) and TRBJ1-2; 11 positions match TRBD1. Germline V CDR1 and CDR2: LGHDT, YNNKEL (reference sequence). CDR3 length: 14 amino acids. The V segment lost 4 bases and the J segment 8 bases; nucleotides outside the gene matches: 6.

This clone was recorded a few times. The chain joins TRBV6-2 or TRBV6-3 to TRBJ2-5, with D unresolved. V lost 3 bases and J 5 bases, leaving 10 bases between the germline ends. This CDR3 has 13 residues. Germline V gene lookup returns CDR1 MNHEY and CDR2 SVGEGT. DNA of the CDR3: TGTGCCAGCAGTTATGGTAGCTGGGAGACCCAGTACTTC. This translates into CASSYGSWETQYF.

A few counts support this clone. The chain links TRBV11-2 to TRBJ1-1; the D gene is possibly TRBD1 (5 bases). The length of the CDR3 is 14 residues. Germline CDR1 SGHAT, CDR2 FQNNGV. V lost 3 bases, J lost 1 base, and 9 bases lay in between. The CDR3 loop reads CASSFGQGNTEAFF. In DNA form, the CDR3 reads TGTGCCAGCAGCTTTGGGCAGGGGAACACTGAAGCTTTCTTT.

The chain couples TRBV5-1 to TRBJ1-2; 9 nucleotides align to TRBD1. The CDR3 loop spans 15 amino acids. V was clipped by 5 bases and J by 4 bases; unmatched bases: 9. Germline V gene sequence: CDR1 SGHRS, CDR2 YFSETQ. The CDR3 loop is CASSHDRGDIYGYTF. Here the CDR3 DNA reads TGCGCCAGCAGTCATGACAGGGGGGATATCTATGGCTACACCTTC.

The V gene is TRBV30, the J gene TRBJ1-2; TRBD1 matches 9 bases. J was trimmed by 7 bases and V by 3 bases; bases with no gene match: 12. Germline V gene sequence: CDR1 GTSNPN, CDR2 SVGIG (reference sequence). This CDR3 spans 15 amino acids. CDR3 DNA sequence: TGTGCCTGGAGATATCTACAGGGGGCAGGTGGTGGCTACACCTTC. Residues: CAWRYLQGAGGGYTF.

The genes are TRBV5-4 and TRBJ2-5, with D perhaps TRBD1 (5 bases). Germline V gene data show CDR1 as SGHNT and CDR2 as YYREEE (reference sequence). The V end was cut by 5 bases, the J end by 1 base, with 15 bases between. The CDR3 runs 15 residues. In DNA form, the CDR3 reads TGTGCCAGCAGAACTTACCAGGGAATCCAAGAGACCCAGTACTTC. Translated: CASRTYQGIQETQYF.

The chain combines TRBV5-1 with TRBJ2-7; TRBD1 matches 9 bases. This CDR3 is 14 amino acids long. V was clipped by 2 bases and J by 3 bases; unmatched bases: 3. Germline V CDR1 and CDR2: SGHRS, YFSETQ. The CDR3 sequence is CASSLSGQGYEQYF. In nucleotides, the CDR3 is TGCGCCAGCAGCTTATCGGGACAGGGCTACGAGCAGTACTTC.

In its sample, this clone was seen a few times. This chain uses TRBV7-3 with TRBJ2-2; D is undetermined. Per the germline V gene, CDR1 is SGHTA and CDR2 is FQGTGA. This CDR3 is built from 12 residues. The ends were cut back, 2 bases at V and 7 bases at J, with 5 bases in the middle. The CDR3 protein is CASSLRVGELFF. The CDR3 nucleotides are TGTGCCAGCAGCTTACGTGTCGGGGAGCTGTTTTTT.

In this sample, this clone turned up a few times. The V and J genes are TRBV5-1 and TRBJ1-2, with TRBD1 matching 12 bases. V lost 7 bases, J lost 6 bases, and 7 bases stayed unmatched. In germline, CDR1 is SGHRS, CDR2 YFSETQ. The CDR3 has 14 residues. CDR3 amino acids: CASALGTGGDGYTF. As DNA, the CDR3 is TGCGCCAGCGCCCTTGGGACAGGGGGCGATGGCTACACCTTC.

Notes on this clone: The junction departs from germline at one end; a sequencing error may be responsible. The genes are TRBV6-2 or TRBV6-3 and TRBJ1-1; 7 nucleotides line up with TRBD1. Germline V lookup: CDR1 MNHEY, CDR2 SVGEGT. There are 12 residues in the CDR3. CDR3 protein: CASSRGDQQGTF. DNA of the CDR3: TGTGCCAGCAGTCGCGGCGACCAACAGGGGACCTTT.

This sequence joins TRBV30 and TRBJ2-5, with D tentatively TRBD1 (6 bases). Trimming pared 5 bases from V and 2 bases from J, leaving 15 bases between. The CDR3 is made up of 14 amino acids. The germline V gene has CDR1 GTSNPN and CDR2 SVGIG (reference sequence). The CDR3 DNA follows: TGTGCCTGGGGTACTGGACAGACTCAAGAGACCCAGTACTTC. Residues: CAWGTGQTQETQYF.

This clone was detected once. The rearrangement uses TRBV10-1 and TRBJ1-5; a weak D match, TRBD1 (6 bases). The CDR3 has 15 residues. The V gene lost 8 bases and the J gene lost 3 bases, with 17 bases spanning the gap. Germline values: CDR1 WNHNN, CDR2 SYGVQD (reference sequence). For the CDR3, the DNA is TGCGCCAGCCGGAACAGGGACCCCCTCAATCAGCCCCAGCATTTT. Encoded protein: CASRNRDPLNQPQHF.